The sample holds many counts of the clone carrying this TCR beta chain. The time point: blood at routine non-recurrence follow-up after resection. TCRdb independently ran MiXCR on the 5' RACE reads; one entry per CDR3 protein. The profile shows about 36,000 distinct CDR3 sequences, under 9% of them singletons. The sample originates from a study of spatial heterogeneity in lung cancer. Study information: The count of detected beta-chain sequences consistently exceeded that of alpha-chain sequences. Raw sequencing reads included, on average, more than eight appearances of each unique TCR and UMI combination.

This clonotype was obtained from a male donor with early-stage non-small cell lung cancer. The starting material was PBMCs, obtained at follow-up.

This CDR3 reads CASIPQSSGNTIYF. The DNA of the CDR3 is TGTGCCAGCATCCCACAGAGCTCTGGAAACACCATATATTTT. This rearrangement joins TRBV2 to TRBJ1-3, with D hard to call. The CDR3 is made up of 14 amino acids. Germline V CDR1 and CDR2: SNHLY, FYNNEI. Trimming cost V 7 bases and J 0 bases, with 10 bases left between them.